This TCR beta chain is drawn from a study of OX40 agonist ivuxolimab in advanced cancers. Looking at the study overall: Ivuxolimab was an agonistic, fully human IgG2 monoclonal antibody directed against OX40 (CD134), a costimulatory receptor. A male proportion of around 83% and a mean age of 60 years, ranging from about 20 to 79, were recorded for the dose-escalation cohort. The point of sequencing TCRbeta in the periphery was to test whether ivuxolimab changed TCR sequence diversity and drove clonal T-cell expansion. Of the approximately 50 dose-escalation patients, hepatocellular carcinoma was present in about 20, melanoma in roughly 15, renal cell carcinoma in 9 and head and neck cancer in 9. Partial responses occurred in three dose-escalation patients: two with cutaneous melanoma and one with hepatocellular carcinoma. The monotherapy dose-escalation portion (N ≈ 52 patients) of the phase I ivuxolimab trial is reported in the paper. Intravenous ivuxolimab was administered to patients every 2 weeks at six dose levels: 0.01, 0.1, 0.3, 1.5, 3 and 10 mg/kg. Patients were allowed to have had prior anti-PD-1, anti-PD-L1 or anti-CTLA-4 therapy, and roughly 40% of the dose-escalation patients had been treated with checkpoint inhibitors. Broad study findings and their caveats: In the 0.1-3.0 mg/kg groups, partial responders were among the patients with the lowest normalized peripheral clonal expansion, particularly in CD8+ T cells. Low levels of normalized T-cell clonal expansion were also seen in some patients who did not respond. At doses of 0.1 to 3.0 mg/kg, clonal expansion of both CD4+ and CD8+ blood T cells was observed from baseline to week 6. Antigen specificity was not determined for the clonally expanded peripheral T cells. After ivuxolimab, more expanded clones were found on average in CD8+ T cells than in CD4+ T cells.

Genomic DNA was extracted from sorted cells for sequencing of the TCRbeta CDR3 region. The immunoSEQ Assay was used for sequencing of TCRbeta CDR3 regions. The source is immuneACCESS, and TCRdb retained only in-frame sequences with V and J called. Part of the clones is not carried over; for the studies checked, unresolved V genes explain less than half of this, and the remainder is unexplained. The sample contains about 70,000 clones, 65% to 90% of them found a single time. The ten largest clones capture 0.5% to 0.6% of the sample. The V and J ends are trimmed by 7 bases and 6 bases, leaving 20 bases between them. The germline V gene (reference sequence) provides CDR1 LNHDA and CDR2 SQIVND. Spanning cysteine to phenylalanine, the CDR3 consists of 15 amino acids. The read is trimmed to its CDR3 DNA, 45 bases read in frame from base 1. Patients with autoimmune disease history or receiving systemic immunosuppression were excluded from the trial. Peripheral blood for TCR sequencing was drawn from every dose cohort at baseline, at cycle 4 day 1 and at cycle 7 day 1. Samples were obtained from an open-label, multicenter, first-in-human phase I dose-escalation trial of ivuxolimab. The trial enrolled adults with locally advanced or metastatic head and neck squamous cell, hepatocellular, melanoma or renal cell carcinoma. CD4+ and CD8+ T cells were sorted separately from peripheral blood before TCR sequencing.

Concerning this clone itself: The antigen it binds to is not known. The sample holds no much larger clone one base away, and base qualities are not on file.

This clonotype was obtained from an adult with an advanced solid tumor such as melanoma, head and neck, liver or kidney cancer. In this chain, TRBV19 is recombined with TRBJ2-3; the D gene is possibly TRBD2, with 6 bases matching. The source was CD4+ or CD8+ T cells sorted from blood, collected in a trial of the OX40 agonist ivuxolimab. The CDR3 has the sequence CASTPDHLGRDTQYF. The nucleotides are TGTGCCAGTACTCCGGACCACCTGGGGAGGGATACGCAGTATTTT.